This is a list of T cell receptor beta chains from one sample in a study of T cells in Graves' hyperthyroidism and ophthalmopathy. Using its own MiXCR run on the multiplex PCR reads, TCRdb lists one record per CDR3 protein. Among about 610,000 distinct CDR3 sequences listed, roughly 14% were seen once. The sample consisted of blood. All receptors come from a woman in her forties with Graves' ophthalmopathy. Both conserved end residues are part of each CDR3. A D gene is named only where the DNA matches it firmly. Only some rows state a clone size, as once, few, many or a class for expanded clones.

v_gene	abundance	len	j_gene	d_gene	CDR3aa
TRBV11-3	NA	15	TRBJ2-7	NA	CASKLEQPTVGEQYF
TRBV6-1	many	13	TRBJ1-1	NA	CASSVRQNTEAFF
TRBV5-1	NA	13	TRBJ2-7	NA	CASRKTGEGEQYF
TRBV5-1	few	13	TRBJ2-7	TRBD2	CASSFTSGIEQYF
TRBV6-1	many	13	TRBJ2-2	TRBD1	CASSVQGLGELFF
TRBV10-3	many	13	TRBJ2-5	NA	CAISALVWETQYF
TRBV28	many	14	TRBJ2-4	TRBD2	CASSKAGITNIQYF
TRBV12-3/TRBV12-4	many	11	TRBJ2-5	NA	CASSLGQAQYF
TRBV28	few	18	TRBJ2-6	NA	CASSPPLGALSGANVLTF
TRBV2	many	13	TRBJ1-5	NA	CASSEDRNQPQHF
TRBV27	many	15	TRBJ2-7	NA	CASSPRQVSSYEQYF
TRBV28	many	15	TRBJ2-7	TRBD1	CASSYPRTGLLEQYF
TRBV20-1	many	17	TRBJ2-5	TRBD2	CSASGGATGSSQETQYF
TRBV6-1	NA	14	TRBJ2-5	NA	CASRSLRGEETQYF
TRBV7-2	NA	14	TRBJ2-2	TRBD2	CASSKRESTGELFF
TRBV12-5	many	15	TRBJ2-2	TRBD2	CASGPTSGYTGELFF
TRBV6-2/TRBV6-3	many	15	TRBJ2-7	NA	CASSSWLADTYEQYF
TRBV28	few	13	TRBJ1-2	NA	CASSFNGNYGYTF
TRBV29-1	NA	14	TRBJ1-6	NA	CSVRADVVNSALHF
TRBV2	NA	12	TRBJ1-6	NA	CASSGTPKPLHF
TRBV10-1	NA	14	TRBJ1-1	NA	CASSESPGATEAFF
TRBV6-2/TRBV6-3	many	15	TRBJ2-7	TRBD2	CASSVSGRYSYEQYF
TRBV6-2/TRBV6-3	NA	15	TRBJ1-1	NA	CVSSYPLTGNTEAFF
TRBV28	many	11	TRBJ1-1	NA	CASNTGAEAFF
TRBV11-2	NA	18	TRBJ1-6	TRBD1	CASSSRVTGGSYNSPLHF
TRBV6-5	once	16	TRBJ2-7	NA	CASSYSWSTMNYEQYF
TRBV6-2/TRBV6-3	few	12	TRBJ1-1	NA	CASARRITEAFF
TRBV6-2/TRBV6-3	NA	15	TRBJ2-7	TRBD2	CASSSTGTTLYEQYF
TRBV2	many	15	TRBJ1-2	NA	CASSGDGGYSYGYTF
TRBV6-1	NA	13	TRBJ1-2	NA	CASSTPPGYGYTF
TRBV6-5	many	14	TRBJ2-5	TRBD1	CASRPGTAQETQYF
TRBV19	many	15	TRBJ2-6	NA	CASSIWGKGANVLTF
TRBV5-1	NA	16	TRBJ2-5	NA	CASSPSTVGAVETQYF
TRBV6-1	many	14	TRBJ2-3	TRBD1	CASMQGAGTDTQYF
TRBV4-3	few	18	TRBJ2-2	NA	CASSQDSPRGQYTGELFF
TRBV29-1	many	13	TRBJ2-2	NA	CSVGNSNTGELFF
TRBV12-3/TRBV12-4	NA	16	TRBJ1-1	NA	CASSLAEGLGNTEAFF
TRBV9	NA	14	TRBJ2-7	NA	CASSVDSDHYEQYF
TRBV20-1	many	15	TRBJ1-2	NA	CSARDGLQGTYGYTF
TRBV6-1	many	16	TRBJ2-5	NA	CASSTTAPGNRETQYF
TRBV7-2	NA	15	TRBJ2-2	TRBD2	CASSFVLAGAGELFF
TRBV28	many	14	TRBJ1-1	TRBD1	CASSSGQVVTEAFF
TRBV7-2	few	11	TRBJ1-1	NA	CASSLGVPAFF
TRBV30	few	14	TRBJ2-6	NA	CAWSSSSGANVLTF
TRBV7-8	many	12	TRBJ2-5	NA	CASSPSRSREYF
TRBV27	NA	16	TRBJ1-5	NA	CASSPHRDYSNQPQHF
TRBV30	few	13	TRBJ2-5	NA	CAWRITQSGTQYF
TRBV5-1	few	17	TRBJ1-3	TRBD1	CASSSLDRQGPGNTIYF
TRBV14	NA	15	TRBJ1-6	NA	CASSPQQRGNSPLHF
TRBV5-5	NA	14	TRBJ2-2	NA	CASRLTFQAGELFF
TRBV5-1	many	15	TRBJ1-1	NA	CASSWGGHKNTEAFF
TRBV7-2	NA	15	TRBJ2-2	NA	CASSFKAVTMGELFF
TRBV12-3/TRBV12-4	many	18	TRBJ1-1	NA	CASSYTRGGLGGYTEAFF
TRBV6-5	many	15	TRBJ1-1	TRBD1	CASSYWGTGFTEAFF
TRBV7-3	few	17	TRBJ2-7	TRBD1	CASSLKAGTGLLYEQYF
TRBV28	NA	13	TRBJ2-1	NA	CASSLGRYNEQFF
TRBV11-2	NA	13	TRBJ2-5	NA	CASSSGAPETQYF
TRBV27	many	14	TRBJ1-1	NA	CASSSLIRGTEAFF